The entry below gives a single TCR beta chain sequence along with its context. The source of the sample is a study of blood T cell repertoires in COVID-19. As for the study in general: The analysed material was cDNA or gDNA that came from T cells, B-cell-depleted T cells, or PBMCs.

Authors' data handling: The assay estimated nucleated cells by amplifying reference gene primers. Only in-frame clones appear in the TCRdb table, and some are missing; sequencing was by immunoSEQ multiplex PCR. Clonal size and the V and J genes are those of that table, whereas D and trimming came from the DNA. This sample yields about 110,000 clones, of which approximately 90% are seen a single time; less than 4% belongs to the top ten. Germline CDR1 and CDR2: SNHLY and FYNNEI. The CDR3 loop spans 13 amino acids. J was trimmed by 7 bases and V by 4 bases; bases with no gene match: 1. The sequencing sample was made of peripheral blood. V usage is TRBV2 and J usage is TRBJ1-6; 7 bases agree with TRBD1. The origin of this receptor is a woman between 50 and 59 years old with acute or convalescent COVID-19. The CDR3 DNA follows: TGTGCCAGCAGTGGGGACAGAAATTCACCCCTCCACTTT. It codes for CASSGDRNSPLHF.